The 22 T cell receptor beta chains presented below share a single source sample, sequenced in a study of cytotoxic CD8 clonotypes in ibrutinib-treated CLL. Assay used: immunoSEQ multiplex PCR; TCRdb lists only in-frame clones, some missing. In the table there are around 330,000 clones, 67% of which are singletons. Sequencing used PBMCs, obtained after 36 months of ibrutinib treatment. The receptor source for this set is a human donor with chronic lymphocytic leukemia.

The chain uses TRBV7-3 and TRBJ1-5, with D unclear. The CDR3 spans 15 residues. The V gene's germline CDR1 is SGHTA and CDR2 FQGTGA. V lost 2 bases and J 4 bases, leaving 12 bases between the germline ends. The CDR3 region is CASSLGGRSNQPQHF. The CDR3 coding sequence is TGTGCCAGCAGCTTAGGAGGACGGTCGAATCAGCCCCAGCATTTT. The variable domain in full, with the rest retrieved from reference TRBV7-3 and TRBJ1-5, is GAGVSQTPSNKVTEKGKYVELRCDPISGHTALYWYRQSLGQGPEFLIYFQGTGAADDSGLPNDRFFAVRPEGSVSTLKIQRTERGDSAVYLCASSLGGRSNQPQHFGDGTRLSIL.

This clone was seen a few times. This rearrangement joins TRBV5-1 to TRBJ2-5; TRBD2 aligns across 13 bases. Trimming at V came to 2 bases and at J to 5 bases, leaving 9 bases not matched to a gene. Germline V gene data show CDR1 as SGHRS and CDR2 as YFSETQ. The CDR3 consists of 17 residues. The CDR3 loop is CASSFGVGLAGLETQYF. As DNA, the CDR3 is TGCGCCAGCAGCTTTGGGGTGGGACTAGCGGGACTGGAGACCCAGTACTTC.

This clone was seen only once. The chain is built from TRBV23-1 and TRBJ2-2, with 8 bases lining up with TRBD2. TRBV23-1 is reported as an ORF; its role is uncertain. The CDR3 sequence is 19 residues long. V shed 2 bases and J 1 base; nucleotides not matched to a gene: 12. As DNA, the CDR3 is TGCGCCAGCAGTCAAACCCGACCTGTAGCGGGGAGGAACACCGGGGAGCTGTTTTTT. This encodes CASSQTRPVAGRNTGELFF.

The rearrangement uses TRBV5-1 and TRBJ2-3; 8 positions match TRBD2. Looked up from germline, CDR1 is SGHRS and CDR2 is YFSETQ. The CDR3 contains 16 residues. Trimming took 4 bases from V and 6 from J; bases not matched to a gene: 13. CDR3 DNA: TGCGCCAGCAGCCCCTCCGGGACTAGAATAATGGATACGCAGTATTTT. It yields the protein CASSPSGTRIMDTQYF.

The chain recombines TRBV5-6 with TRBJ1-2; 10 bases line up with TRBD1. The CDR3 consists of 13 residues. V lost 5 bases and J lost 8; bases outside the gene matches: 6. Looked up from germline, CDR1 is SGHDT and CDR2 is YYEEEE. CDR3 coding DNA: TGTGCCAGCAGGTCCGGGACAGGGGTCGGCTACACCTTC. It encodes CASRSGTGVGYTF.

The chain has TRBV5-4 and TRBJ1-1; D gene uncertain. The CDR3 extends over 13 amino acids. The V and J ends lost 0 bases and 5 bases respectively, with 8 bases between them. Germline lookup yields CDR1 SGHNT and CDR2 YYREEE (reference sequence). This CDR3 reads CASSLVGRTEAFF. Here the CDR3 DNA reads TGTGCCAGCAGCTTGGTTGGAAGGACTGAAGCTTTCTTT.

This chain connects TRBV4-3 to TRBJ1-1; 9 bases match TRBD1. There are 16 residues in the CDR3. The V gene's germline CDR1 is LGHNA and CDR2 YSLEER. V trimming: 0 bases; J trimming: 5 bases; junction bases outside the gene matches: 7. CDR3 protein: CASSQDPTGGSTEAFF. The CDR3 DNA follows: TGCGCCAGCAGCCAAGATCCGACAGGGGGGAGTACTGAAGCTTTCTTT.

This clone was picked up one time. The chain carries TRBV19 and TRBJ1-1, with a possible D match to TRBD1 (5 bases). Germline V gives CDR1 LNHDA, CDR2 SQIVND (reference sequence). V was cut by 7 bases and J by 0 bases, with 12 bases left in between. The CDR3 loop spans 14 amino acids. CDR3 coding DNA: TGTGCCAGTACTACCCCAGGGATGAACACTGAAGCTTTCTTT. Amino acids: CASTTPGMNTEAFF.

V and J are TRBV27 and TRBJ1-2; the D is unclear. Germline V gives CDR1 MNHEY, CDR2 SMNVEV (reference sequence). The CDR3 totals 13 residues. Trimming removed 6 bases from V and 3 bases from J, with 11 bases in between. This CDR3 reads CASSLNKYYGYTF. The CDR3 coding sequence is TGTGCCAGCAGCCTAAACAAGTACTATGGCTACACCTTC.

This rearrangement joins TRBV7-3 to TRBJ2-3; D is perhaps TRBD2 (6 bases). The CDR3 contains 13 residues. The germline gives CDR1 SGHTA, CDR2 FQGTGA. Between the trimmed V and J ends, which lost 5 bases and 5 bases, there was a span of 11 bases. The CDR3 nucleotides read TGTGCCAGCAGCCGGAGGGCGATAGATACGCAGTATTTT. It translates to CASSRRAIDTQYF.

The rearrangement joins TRBV10-3 to TRBJ1-2; 10 bases are a match to TRBD1. V gave up 3 bases and J gave up 2 bases; unmatched junction bases: 3. Germline assignment: CDR1 ENHRY and CDR2 SYGVKD. CDR3 length: 15 residues. This CDR3 reads CAISEPGQGNYGYTF. The DNA for the CDR3 is TGTGCCATCAGTGAACCGGGACAGGGGAACTATGGCTACACCTTC.

The chain is built from TRBV5-1 and TRBJ2-5; 9 bases match TRBD2. CDR1 is SGHRS and CDR2 is YFSETQ in the germline V gene. The CDR3 runs 16 residues. J was trimmed by 5 bases and V by 1 base; bases with no gene match: 9. CDR3: CASSLTLSGGGETQYF. The CDR3 nucleotides are TGCGCCAGCAGCTTGACCCTTAGCGGGGGTGGGGAGACCCAGTACTTC.

The V and J genes are TRBV9 and TRBJ1-1; 7 bases match TRBD1. The CDR3 is 15 residues long. Germline trimming cut 3 bases from V and 3 bases from J; bases unmatched to any gene: 8. CDR1 is SGDLS, CDR2 YYNGEE, per germline. The CDR3 region is CASSAIQGKHTEAFF. In nucleotides, the CDR3 is TGTGCCAGCAGCGCCATACAGGGGAAGCACACTGAAGCTTTCTTT.

V usage is TRBV6-5 and J usage is TRBJ1-2; no firm D call. The V end was cut by 2 bases, the J end by 4 bases, with 11 bases between. The CDR3 totals 14 residues. The germline V gene encodes CDR1 MNHEY and CDR2 SVGAGI. This CDR3 reads CASSYLARPYGYTF. The CDR3 DNA reads as TGTGCCAGCAGTTACCTGGCAAGGCCCTATGGCTACACCTTC.

This rearrangement joins TRBV6-5 to TRBJ2-7; 9 bases are shared with TRBD2. The CDR3 loop spans 13 amino acids. V lost 6 bases to trimming and J lost 6 bases; unmatched junction nucleotides: 6. Germline V lookup: CDR1 MNHEY, CDR2 SVGAGI. In DNA form, the CDR3 reads TGTGCCAGCAGAGTGGGACTAGCTGGCGAGCAGTACTTC. This codes for CASRVGLAGEQYF.

This clone occurred once. In nucleotides, the CDR3 is TGTGCCAGCAGCCCCTCCGGGACTCTTGACGGCTACACCTTC. Protein: CASSPSGTLDGYTF. The chain uses TRBV21-1 and TRBJ1-2. TRBV21-1 constitutes a pseudogene. The CDR3 runs to 14 residues.

This sequence joins TRBV9 and TRBJ2-4, with 8 positions matching TRBD2. Germline-derived CDR1 and CDR2 are SGDLS and YYNGEE. Unmatched junction bases numbered 9, after V lost 4 bases and J lost 6 bases. CDR3 size: 15 residues. In DNA, the CDR3 is TGTGCCAGCAGCCCCCATAGCGGGGCGGGAAACATTCAGTACTTC. This codes for CASSPHSGAGNIQYF.

The genes are TRBV4-1 and TRBJ2-3; 7 nucleotides match TRBD2. CDR3 length: 16 residues. V dropped 0 bases and J dropped 2; count of bases not matched to a gene: 5. In germline, CDR1 is MGHRA, CDR2 YSYEKL. The CDR3 sequence is CASSQDRAGVTDTQYF. In DNA form, the CDR3 reads TGCGCCAGCAGCCAAGACAGGGCGGGGGTCACAGATACGCAGTATTTT.

Here the CDR3 DNA reads TGTGCCAGCAGTTACAGGCACACTAATCAGCCCCAGCATTTT. The encoded protein is CASSYRHTNQPQHF. The V gene is TRBV6-6, the J gene TRBJ1-5; D is unclear. Germline V CDR1 and CDR2: MNHNY, SVGAGI (reference sequence). The CDR3 has 14 residues. Trimming shortened V by 2 bases and J by 4 bases, and 9 bases separated the two germline ends.

This clone has a handful of counts. This sequence joins TRBV6-5 and TRBJ1-5; 11 nucleotides line up with TRBD1. The CDR3 covers 15 residues. Germline V gene sequence: CDR1 MNHEY, CDR2 SVGAGI. Trimming at V came to 7 bases and at J to 4 bases, leaving 6 bases not matched to a gene. DNA for the CDR3: TGTGCCAGCAAAACTGGACAGGGGGCGAATCAGCCCCAGCATTTT. Its translation: CASKTGQGANQPQHF.

This chain uses TRBV7-2 with TRBJ2-7, with 8 bases fitting TRBD1. The CDR3 extends over 16 amino acids. With V trimmed by 1 base and J by 0 bases, 5 bases remained unmatched. The germline gives CDR1 SGHTA, CDR2 FQGNSA. Here the CDR3 DNA reads TGTGCCAGCAGCTTAGGCGCTACAGGGGGCTCCTACGAGCAGTACTTC. Translated: CASSLGATGGSYEQYF.

This clone turned up a few times. The gene calls are TRBV7-6 and TRBJ2-1; D not certain. The germline V and J ends were trimmed by 1 base and 0 bases, with 4 bases remaining between them. Germline loops: CDR1 SGHVS, CDR2 FNYEAQ. The length of the CDR3 is 14 residues. The DNA for the CDR3 is TGTGCCAGCAGCTTAGAGTACTCCTACAATGAGCAGTTCTTC. This encodes CASSLEYSYNEQFF.